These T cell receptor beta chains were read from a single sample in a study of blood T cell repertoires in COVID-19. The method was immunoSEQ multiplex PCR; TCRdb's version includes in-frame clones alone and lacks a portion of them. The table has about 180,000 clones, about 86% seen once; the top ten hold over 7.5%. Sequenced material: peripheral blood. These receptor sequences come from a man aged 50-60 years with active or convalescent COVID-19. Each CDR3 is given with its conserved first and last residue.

cdr3_aa: CATSALLAGESETQYF
j_call: TRBJ2-5
v_call: TRBV24-1

cdr3_aa: CAWTYSYGYTF
j_call: TRBJ1-2
v_call: TRBV30

cdr3_aa: CASSLFARGSSGNTIYF
j_call: TRBJ1-3
v_call: TRBV11-2

cdr3_aa: CASSLRRREQYF
j_call: TRBJ2-7
v_call: TRBV5-1

cdr3_aa: CASSLDVEMSGSYNEQFF
j_call: TRBJ2-1
v_call: TRBV7-6

cdr3_aa: CASSSSGRYTF
j_call: TRBJ1-2
v_call: TRBV25-1

cdr3_aa: CASSPPLQGYEQYF
j_call: TRBJ2-7
v_call: TRBV18

cdr3_aa: CASSQAGTSGQETQYF
j_call: TRBJ2-5
v_call: TRBV4-1

cdr3_aa: CASSFTGAYTDTQYF
j_call: TRBJ2-3
v_call: TRBV7-3

cdr3_aa: CSVEEGTGTDTQYF
j_call: TRBJ2-3
v_call: TRBV29-1

cdr3_aa: CASSTGGGNQPQHF
j_call: TRBJ1-5
v_call: TRBV19

cdr3_aa: CSVAGTGLLGELFF
j_call: TRBJ2-2
v_call: TRBV29-1

cdr3_aa: CASSRDRVGDTQYF
j_call: TRBJ2-3
v_call: TRBV7-9

cdr3_aa: CASSPRGQGQSSGNTIYF
j_call: TRBJ1-3
v_call: TRBV18

cdr3_aa: CASSIAWGRQVNTGELFF
j_call: TRBJ2-2
v_call: TRBV19